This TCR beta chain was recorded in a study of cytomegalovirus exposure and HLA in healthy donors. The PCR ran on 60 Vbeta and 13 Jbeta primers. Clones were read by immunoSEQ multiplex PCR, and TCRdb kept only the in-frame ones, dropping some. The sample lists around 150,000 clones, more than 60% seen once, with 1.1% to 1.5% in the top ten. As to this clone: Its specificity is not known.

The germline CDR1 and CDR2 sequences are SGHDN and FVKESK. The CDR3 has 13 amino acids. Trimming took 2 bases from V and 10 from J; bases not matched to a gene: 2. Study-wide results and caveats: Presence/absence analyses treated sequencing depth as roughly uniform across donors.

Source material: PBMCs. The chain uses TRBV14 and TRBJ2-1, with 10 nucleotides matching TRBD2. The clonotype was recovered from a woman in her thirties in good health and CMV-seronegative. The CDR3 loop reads CASSQLLAGEQFF. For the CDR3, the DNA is TGTGCCAGCAGCCAATTACTAGCGGGGGAGCAGTTCTTC.